The source of this T cell receptor beta chain is a study of T cells after yellow fever vaccination. The study, taken as a whole, reports: The CD4 compartment and the CD8 compartment contained a small share of clonotypes in common. Among primary-vaccination clones, most reappeared after the booster, at around 97% for CD4 and approximately 90% for CD8. Secondary responses were weaker yet peaked faster, day 5 versus 15. Abundant bulk-derived clonotypes could contaminate FACS-sorted repertoires.

TCRdb ran MiXCR on the 5' RACE reads and lists one entry per CDR3 protein. There are some 170,000 distinct CDR3 sequences in the sample; around 9.7% occur only once, and about a third lies in the top ten. This clonotype was counted a few times. Its antigen remains unidentified. The clonotype originates from a man between 18 and 35 years old who received the YFV17D yellow fever vaccine. The specimen was CD8+ T cells sorted from PBMCs, collected 45 days after the yellow fever booster vaccination.

The CDR3 is CASSARGPYMNTEAFF. The CDR3 DNA reads as TGTGCCAGCAGCGCCAGAGGGCCCTACATGAACACTGAAGCTTTCTTT. This chain connects TRBV7-8 to TRBJ1-1; no clear D gene. Trimming took off 5 bases at V and 0 bases at J, with 16 bases between the two ends. CDR1 is SGHVS and CDR2 is FQNEAQ in the germline V gene. This CDR3 has 16 residues.